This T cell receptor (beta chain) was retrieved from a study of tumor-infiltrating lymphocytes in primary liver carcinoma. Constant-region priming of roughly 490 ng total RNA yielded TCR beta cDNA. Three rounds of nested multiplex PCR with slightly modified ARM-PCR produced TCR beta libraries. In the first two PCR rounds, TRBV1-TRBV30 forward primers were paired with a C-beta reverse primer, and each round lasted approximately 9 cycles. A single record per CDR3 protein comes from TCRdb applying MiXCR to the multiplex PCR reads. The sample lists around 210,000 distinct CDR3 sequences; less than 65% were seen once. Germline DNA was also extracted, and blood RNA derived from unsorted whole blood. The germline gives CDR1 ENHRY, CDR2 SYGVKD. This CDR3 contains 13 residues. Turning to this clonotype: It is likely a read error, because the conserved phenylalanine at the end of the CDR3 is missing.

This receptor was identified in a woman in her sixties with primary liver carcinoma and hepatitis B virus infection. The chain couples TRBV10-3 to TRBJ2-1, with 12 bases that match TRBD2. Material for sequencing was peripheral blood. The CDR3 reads CTIGTSGFDEQFI. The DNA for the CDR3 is TGTACCATTGGGACTAGCGGGTTCGATGAGCAGTTCATC.